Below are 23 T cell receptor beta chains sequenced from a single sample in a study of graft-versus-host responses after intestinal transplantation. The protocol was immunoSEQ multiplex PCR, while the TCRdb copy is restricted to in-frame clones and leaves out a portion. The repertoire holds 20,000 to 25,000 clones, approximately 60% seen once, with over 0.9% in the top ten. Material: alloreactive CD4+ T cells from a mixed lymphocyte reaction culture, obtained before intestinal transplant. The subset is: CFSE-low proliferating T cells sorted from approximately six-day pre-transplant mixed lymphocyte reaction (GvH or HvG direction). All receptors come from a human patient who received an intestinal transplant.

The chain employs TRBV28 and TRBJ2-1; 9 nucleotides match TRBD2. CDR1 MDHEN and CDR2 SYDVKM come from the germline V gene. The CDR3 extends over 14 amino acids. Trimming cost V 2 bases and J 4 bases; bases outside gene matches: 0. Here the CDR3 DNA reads TGTGCCAGCAGTTTAAGCGGGAGGTACAATGAGCAGTTCTTC. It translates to CASSLSGRYNEQFF.

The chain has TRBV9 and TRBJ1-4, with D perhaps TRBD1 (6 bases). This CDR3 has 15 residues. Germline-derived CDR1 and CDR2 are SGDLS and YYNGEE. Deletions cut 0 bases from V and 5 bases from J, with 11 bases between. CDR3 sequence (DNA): TGTGCCAGCAGCGTAGCAGACAGGCCGAATGAAAAACTGTTTTTT. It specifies CASSVADRPNEKLFF.

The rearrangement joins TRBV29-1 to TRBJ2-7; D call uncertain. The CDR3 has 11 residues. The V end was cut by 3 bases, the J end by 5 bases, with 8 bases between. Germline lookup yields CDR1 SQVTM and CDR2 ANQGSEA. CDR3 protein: CSVDHYNEQYF. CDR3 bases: TGCAGCGTTGATCACTACAACGAGCAGTACTTC.

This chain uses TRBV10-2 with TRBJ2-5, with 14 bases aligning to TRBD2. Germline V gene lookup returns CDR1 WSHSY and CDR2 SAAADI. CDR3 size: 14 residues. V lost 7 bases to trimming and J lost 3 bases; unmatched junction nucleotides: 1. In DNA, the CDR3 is TGCGCCAGCACGGGACTAGCGGGGGAAGAGACCCAGTACTTC. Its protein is CASTGLAGEETQYF.

The CDR3 is CASSFEGIRLAEDYEQYF. The DNA for the CDR3 is TGTGCCAGCAGCTTTGAGGGGATTCGACTAGCGGAAGACTACGAGCAGTACTTC. The V call is TRBV7-2, the J call TRBJ2-7; 9 bases align to TRBD2. CDR1 and CDR2 from the germline V gene are SGHTA and FQGNSA. The CDR3 is 18 amino acids. The trim removed 3 bases at V and 3 bases at J, leaving 15 bases unmatched.

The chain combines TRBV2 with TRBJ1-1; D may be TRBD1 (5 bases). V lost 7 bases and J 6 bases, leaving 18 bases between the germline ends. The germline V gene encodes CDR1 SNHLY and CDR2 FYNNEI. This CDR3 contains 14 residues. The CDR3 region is CASTDILSGAEAFF. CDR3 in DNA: TGTGCCAGCACGGATATATTGTCGGGGGCTGAAGCTTTCTTT.

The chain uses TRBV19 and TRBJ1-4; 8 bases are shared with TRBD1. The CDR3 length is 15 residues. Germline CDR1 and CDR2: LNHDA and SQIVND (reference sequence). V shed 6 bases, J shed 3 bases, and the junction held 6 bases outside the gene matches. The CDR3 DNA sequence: TGTGCCAGTAGCAGACAGGGGCAGCCTAATGAAAAACTGTTTTTT. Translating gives CASSRQGQPNEKLFF.

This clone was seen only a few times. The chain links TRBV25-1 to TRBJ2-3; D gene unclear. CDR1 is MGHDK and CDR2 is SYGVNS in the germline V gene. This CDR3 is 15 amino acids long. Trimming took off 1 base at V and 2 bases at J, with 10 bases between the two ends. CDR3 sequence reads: CASSELRGPTDTQYF. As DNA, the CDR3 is TGTGCCAGCAGTGAATTACGCGGTCCCACAGATACGCAGTATTTT.

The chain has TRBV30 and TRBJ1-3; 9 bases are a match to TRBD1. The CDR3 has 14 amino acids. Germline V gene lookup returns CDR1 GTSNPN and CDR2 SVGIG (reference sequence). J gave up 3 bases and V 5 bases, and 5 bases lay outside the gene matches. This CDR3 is CAWGTGGGGNTIYF. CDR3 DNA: TGTGCCTGGGGCACAGGGGGCGGTGGAAACACCATATATTTT.

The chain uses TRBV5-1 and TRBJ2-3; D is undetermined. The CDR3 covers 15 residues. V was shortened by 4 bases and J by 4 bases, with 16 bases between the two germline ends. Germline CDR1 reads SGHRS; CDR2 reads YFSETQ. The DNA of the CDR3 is TGCGCCAGCAGCCACCCTGACTTAGAATCAGATACGCAGTATTTT. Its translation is CASSHPDLESDTQYF. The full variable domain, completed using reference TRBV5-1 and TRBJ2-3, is KAGVTQTPRYLIKTRGQQVTLSCSPISGHRSVSWYQQTPGQGLQFLFEYFSETQRNKGNFPGRFSGRQFSNSRSEMNVSTLELGDSALYLCASSHPDLESDTQYFGPGTRLTVL.

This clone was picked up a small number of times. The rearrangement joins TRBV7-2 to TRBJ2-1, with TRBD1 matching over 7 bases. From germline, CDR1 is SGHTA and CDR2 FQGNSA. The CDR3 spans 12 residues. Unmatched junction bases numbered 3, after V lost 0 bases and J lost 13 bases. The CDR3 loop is CASSLARQGQFF. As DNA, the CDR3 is TGTGCCAGCAGCTTAGCGAGACAGGGTCAGTTCTTC.

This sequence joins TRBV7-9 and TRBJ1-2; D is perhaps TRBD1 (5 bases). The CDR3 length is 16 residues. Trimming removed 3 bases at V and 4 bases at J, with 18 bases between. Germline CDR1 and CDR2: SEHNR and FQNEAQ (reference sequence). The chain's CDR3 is CASSLLQGRAFYGYTF. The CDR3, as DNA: TGTGCCAGCAGCTTGTTGCAGGGTAGGGCTTTCTATGGCTACACCTTC. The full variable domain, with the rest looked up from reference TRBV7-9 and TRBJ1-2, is DTGVSQNPRHKITKRGQNVTFRCDPISEHNRLYWYRQTLGQGPEFLTYFQNEAQLEKSRLLSDRFSAERPKGSFSTLEIQRTEQGDSAMYLCASSLLQGRAFYGYTFGSGTRLTVV.

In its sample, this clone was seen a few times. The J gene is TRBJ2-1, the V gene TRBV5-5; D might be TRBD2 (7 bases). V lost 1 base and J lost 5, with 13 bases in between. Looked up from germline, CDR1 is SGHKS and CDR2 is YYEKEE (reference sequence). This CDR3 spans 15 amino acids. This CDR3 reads CASSLIRGAHNEQFF. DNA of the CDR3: TGTGCCAGCAGCTTGATTCGGGGGGCCCACAATGAGCAGTTCTTC.

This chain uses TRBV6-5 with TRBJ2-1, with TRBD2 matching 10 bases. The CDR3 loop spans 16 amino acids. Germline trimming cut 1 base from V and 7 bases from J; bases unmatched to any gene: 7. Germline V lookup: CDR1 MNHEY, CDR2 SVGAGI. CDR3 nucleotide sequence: TGTGCCAGCAGTTACTACATGCCTAGCGGGGGTAATGAGCAGTTCTTC. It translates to CASSYYMPSGGNEQFF.

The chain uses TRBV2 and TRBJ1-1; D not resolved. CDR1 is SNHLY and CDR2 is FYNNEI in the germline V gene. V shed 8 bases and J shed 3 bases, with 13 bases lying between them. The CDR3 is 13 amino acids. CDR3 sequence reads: CASGRESDTEAFF. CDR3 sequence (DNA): TGTGCCAGCGGAAGGGAGAGTGACACTGAAGCTTTCTTT.

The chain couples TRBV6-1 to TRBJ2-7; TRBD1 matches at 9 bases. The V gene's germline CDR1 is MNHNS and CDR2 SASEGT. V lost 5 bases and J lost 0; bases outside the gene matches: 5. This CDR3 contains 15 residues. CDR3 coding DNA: TGTGCCAGCAGTCAACAGGGGGCGAGCTCCTACGAGCAGTACTTC. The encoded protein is CASSQQGASSYEQYF.

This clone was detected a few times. This chain's CDR3 is CASSSRVKLFF. The CDR3 coding sequence is TGTGCCAGCAGTTCTAGAGTAAAACTGTTTTTT. This chain uses TRBV28 with TRBJ1-4; D gene uncertain. V lost 4 bases and J 10 bases, leaving 7 bases between the germline ends. The CDR3 covers 11 residues. Germline loops: CDR1 MDHEN, CDR2 SYDVKM. Full variable domain (outside the CDR3, taken from reference TRBV28 and TRBJ1-4): DVKVTQSSRYLVKRTGEKVFLECVQDMDHENMFWYRQDPGLGLRLIYFSYDVKMKEKGDIPEGYSVSREKKERFSLILESASTNQTSMYLCASSSRVKLFFGSGTQLSVL.

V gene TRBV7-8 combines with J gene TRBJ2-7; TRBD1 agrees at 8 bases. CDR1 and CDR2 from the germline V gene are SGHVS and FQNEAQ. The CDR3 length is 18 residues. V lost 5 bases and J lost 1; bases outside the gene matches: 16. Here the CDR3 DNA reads TGTGCCAGCAGCCGGAGAATCTTGAGGACAGGGATATCCTACGAGCAGTACTTC. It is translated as CASSRRILRTGISYEQYF.

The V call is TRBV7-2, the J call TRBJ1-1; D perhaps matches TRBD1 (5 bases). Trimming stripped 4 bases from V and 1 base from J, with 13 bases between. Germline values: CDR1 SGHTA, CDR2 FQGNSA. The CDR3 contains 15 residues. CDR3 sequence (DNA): TGTGCCAGCAGCTCCCAACCGACAGAGAACACTGAAGCTTTCTTT. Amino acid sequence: CASSSQPTENTEAFF.

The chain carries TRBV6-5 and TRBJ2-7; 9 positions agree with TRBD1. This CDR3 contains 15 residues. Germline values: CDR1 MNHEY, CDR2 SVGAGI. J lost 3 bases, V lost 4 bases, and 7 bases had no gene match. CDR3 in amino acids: CASSSRTGVLYEQYF. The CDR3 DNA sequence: TGTGCCAGCAGTTCCCGGACAGGGGTACTCTACGAGCAGTACTTC.

This CDR3 reads CASSLVAGEANYGYTF. The CDR3 DNA follows: TGTGCCAGCAGCTTAGTGGCGGGGGAAGCTAACTATGGCTACACCTTC. J is TRBJ1-2 and V is TRBV7-2; TRBD1 is a possible D gene (5 bases). V was cut by 1 base and J by 0 bases, with 12 bases left in between. CDR3 length equals 16 residues. Per the germline V gene, CDR1 is SGHTA and CDR2 is FQGNSA.

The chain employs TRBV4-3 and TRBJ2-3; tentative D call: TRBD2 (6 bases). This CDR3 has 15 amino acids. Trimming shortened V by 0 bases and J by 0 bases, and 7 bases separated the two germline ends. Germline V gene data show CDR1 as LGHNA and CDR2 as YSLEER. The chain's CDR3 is CASSQDGTSTDTQYF. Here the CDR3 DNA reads TGCGCCAGCAGCCAAGATGGGACTAGCACAGATACGCAGTATTTT.

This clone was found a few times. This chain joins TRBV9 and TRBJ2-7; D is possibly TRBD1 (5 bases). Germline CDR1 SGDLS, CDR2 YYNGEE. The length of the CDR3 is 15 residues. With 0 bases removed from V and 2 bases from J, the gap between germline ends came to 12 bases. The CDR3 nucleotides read TGTGCCAGCAGCGTAGACCCAGGGTCACCCTACGAGCAGTACTTC. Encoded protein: CASSVDPGSPYEQYF.